Shown below are 32 T cell receptor beta chains from a single sample sequenced in a study of pediatric ulcerative colitis. Clones were read by immunoSEQ multiplex PCR, and TCRdb kept only the in-frame ones, dropping some. Found here are about 36,000 clones, around 78% of them singletons; the top ten hold roughly 24%. Sequenced input: blood. Source of these receptors: a girl aged 5-17 years with moderate ulcerative colitis.

V is TRBV4-3 and J is TRBJ1-1; D possibly corresponds to TRBD1 (5 bases). Trimming took off 4 bases at V and 0 bases at J, with 9 bases between the two ends. Per germline, CDR1 LGHNA and CDR2 YSLEER. The CDR3 extends over 14 amino acids. The DNA for the CDR3 is TGCGCCAGCAGCCCAGGGCCAATGAACACTGAAGCTTTCTTT. This codes for CASSPGPMNTEAFF.

This chain links TRBV2 with TRBJ2-3; no definite D call. The V gene's germline CDR1 is SNHLY and CDR2 FYNNEI. CDR3 length equals 12 residues. V was trimmed by 4 bases and J by 0 bases, leaving 2 bases between them. The CDR3 sequence: CASSVSTDTQYF. In nucleotides, the CDR3 is TGTGCCAGCAGTGTCAGCACAGATACGCAGTATTTT.

The CDR3 spells CASSALSYEAFF. The CDR3 DNA is TGTGCCAGCAGCGCCTTATCTTATGAAGCTTTCTTT. The V gene is TRBV6-1, the J gene TRBJ1-1; D is uncertain. Trimming stripped 6 bases from V and 7 bases from J, with 12 bases between. The length of the CDR3 is 12 residues. Germline CDR1 is MNHNS and CDR2 is SASEGT.

The chain carries TRBV30 and TRBJ1-4, with D tentatively TRBD1 (6 bases). The CDR3 sequence is 16 residues long. The V end was cut by 4 bases, the J end by 6 bases, with 21 bases between. Germline CDR1 is GTSNPN and CDR2 is SVGIG (reference sequence). DNA for the CDR3: TGTGCCTGGAATCCGGACAGCGATATGTACCATGAAAAACTGTTTTTT. It is translated as CAWNPDSDMYHEKLFF. The full variable domain, its missing parts supplied by reference TRBV30 and TRBJ1-4, is SQTIHQWPATLVQPVGSPLSLECTVEGTSNPNLYWYRQAAGRGLQLLFYSVGIGQISSEVPQNLSASRPQDRQFILSSKKLLLSDSGFYLCAWNPDSDMYHEKLFFGSGTQLSVL.

This chain uses TRBV4-2 with TRBJ2-1; D perhaps matches TRBD1 (6 bases). This CDR3 region has 16 residues. Between the trimmed V and J ends, which lost 3 bases and 0 bases, there was a span of 12 bases. The germline gives CDR1 LGHNA, CDR2 YNFKEQ. CDR3 in DNA: TGTGCCAGCAGCCACGCTGGGACAAGCTCCTACAATGAGCAGTTCTTC. It encodes CASSHAGTSSYNEQFF.

The chain combines TRBV4-2 with TRBJ1-2; D gene unclear. There are 15 residues in the CDR3. Trimming took 0 bases from V and 4 from J, leaving 12 bases between them. The germline CDR1 and CDR2 sequences are LGHNA and YNFKEQ. The CDR3 spells CASSQEAEGGYGYTF. CDR3 nucleotide sequence: TGTGCCAGCAGCCAAGAGGCAGAAGGCGGCTATGGCTACACCTTC.

The sample holds a few counts of this clone. J is TRBJ1-5 and V is TRBV6-4; 7 bases align to TRBD1. V lost 6 bases and J lost 0; bases outside the gene matches: 5. This CDR3 contains 15 residues. The germline V gene encodes CDR1 MRHNA and CDR2 SNTAGT. The CDR3 sequence: CASRETGNSNQPQHF. The CDR3 region has the DNA TGTGCCAGCAGGGAGACAGGGAATAGCAATCAGCCCCAGCATTTT.

This clone was detected only a few times. The chain employs TRBV6-5 and TRBJ1-5; no clear D gene. V was cut by 9 bases and J by 6 bases, with 15 bases left in between. The V gene's germline CDR1 is MNHEY and CDR2 SVGAGI. CDR3 length: 13 amino acids. DNA for the CDR3: TGTGCCAGTCGCTGGGGAACGGGTCAGCCCCAGCATTTT. Its translation: CASRWGTGQPQHF.

This clone appeared once. The chain uses TRBV6-5 and TRBJ1-2, with TRBD1 identical over 8 bases. The trim removed 2 bases at V and 9 bases at J, leaving 11 bases unmatched. This CDR3 has 15 residues. CDR1 and CDR2 from the germline V gene are MNHEY and SVGAGI. The CDR3 region has the DNA TGTGCCAGCAGTTACGGGGGACAGGCAGCAATGAGCTACACCTTC. This sequence encodes CASSYGGQAAMSYTF.

The chain couples TRBV5-1 to TRBJ1-2; possibly TRBD1 for D (5 bases). Germline CDR1 SGHRS, CDR2 YFSETQ. The CDR3 runs 15 residues. Trimming cost V 0 bases and J 3 bases, with 12 bases left between them. The CDR3 region has the DNA TGCGCCAGCAGCTTGGCCATGGGGGTATACTATGGCTACACCTTC. Its translation is CASSLAMGVYYGYTF.

The V and J genes are TRBV5-4 and TRBJ1-1, with D unresolved. Germline CDR1 and CDR2: SGHNT and YYREEE (reference sequence). The CDR3 covers 16 residues. V dropped 0 bases and J dropped 0 bases, with 12 bases sitting between them. The CDR3 reads CASSLAGQLLNTEAFF. In DNA, the CDR3 is TGTGCCAGCAGCTTGGCCGGGCAGCTGTTGAACACTGAAGCTTTCTTT.

This clone was detected once. The chain joins TRBV7-9 to TRBJ1-1; possible D gene TRBD1, 5 bases. This CDR3 comprises 15 residues. Germline V gene data show CDR1 as SEHNR and CDR2 as FQNEAQ (reference sequence). The V end was cut by 1 base, the J end by 3 bases, with 12 bases between. CDR3 in DNA: TGTGCCAGCAGCTTAGAACCTGGGACCTACACTGAAGCTTTCTTT. It yields the protein CASSLEPGTYTEAFF.

The chain couples TRBV6-5 to TRBJ2-1; D not certain. Germline loops: CDR1 MNHEY, CDR2 SVGAGI. The CDR3 spans 15 residues. V was pared by 6 bases and J by 3 bases, with 15 bases between. CDR3 sequence: CASSPGTSHYNEQFF. CDR3 bases: TGTGCCAGCAGCCCCGGAACGAGTCACTACAATGAGCAGTTCTTC.

The rearrangement joins TRBV6-5 to TRBJ1-2; a weak D match, TRBD1 (6 bases). The V end lost 6 bases, the J end lost 0 bases, and 14 bases lay between the germline ends. Germline CDR1 is MNHEY and CDR2 is SVGAGI. The CDR3 is made up of 15 amino acids. CDR3 loop: CASRRGQLSNYGYTF. CDR3 DNA: TGTGCCAGCAGAAGAGGACAGCTTTCTAACTATGGCTACACCTTC.

This chain uses TRBV7-2 with TRBJ2-7, with D possibly TRBD2 on 6 matching bases. From germline, CDR1 is SGHTA and CDR2 FQGNSA. The CDR3 loop spans 12 amino acids. The V end lost 5 bases, the J end lost 5 bases, and 10 bases lay between the germline ends. CDR3 sequence: CASSPRRDEQYF. Here the CDR3 DNA reads TGTGCCAGCAGCCCTAGGAGGGACGAGCAGTACTTC. Combining the CDR3 with reference TRBV7-2 and TRBJ2-7 gives the whole variable domain GAGVSQSPSNKVTEKGKDVELRCDPISGHTALYWYRQSLGQGLEFLIYFQGNSAPDKSGLPSDRFSAERTGGSVSTLTIQRTQQEDSAVYLCASSPRRDEQYFGPGTRLTVT.

V usage is TRBV19 and J usage is TRBJ2-1; 14 bases fit TRBD2. Trimming removed 5 bases from V and 1 base from J; junction bases left unmatched: 7. The CDR3 has 18 residues. Germline CDR1 is LNHDA and CDR2 is SQIVND (reference sequence). CDR3 bases: TGTGCCAGTAGTTCGCGACTAGCGGGAGGGCGGTCCTACAATGAGCAGTTCTTC. Amino acid sequence: CASSSRLAGGRSYNEQFF.

The chain combines TRBV5-4 with TRBJ2-7, with a weak D call TRBD1 (6 bases). The CDR3 runs 14 residues. Trimming pared 4 bases from V and 0 bases from J, leaving 11 bases between. The germline gives CDR1 SGHNT, CDR2 YYREEE (reference sequence). In DNA, the CDR3 is TGTGCCAGCAGCCCGAACAGGGTCTCCTACGAGCAGTACTTC. It specifies CASSPNRVSYEQYF.

The chain links TRBV13 to TRBJ2-3; D is ambiguous. V was trimmed by 5 bases and J by 2 bases, leaving 2 bases between them. The CDR3 is 11 residues long. The V gene's germline CDR1 is PRHDT and CDR2 FYEKMQ (reference sequence). This CDR3 is CASSTTDTQYF. DNA of the CDR3: TGTGCCAGCAGCACCACAGATACGCAGTATTTT.

The chain couples TRBV7-8 to TRBJ1-5; D gene uncertain. Germline CDR1 SGHVS, CDR2 FQNEAQ. The V gene lost 5 bases and the J gene lost 4 bases, with 12 bases spanning the gap. There are 14 residues in the CDR3. For the CDR3, the DNA is TGTGCCAGCAGCCTCCTTCAGGAAAATCAGCCCCAGCATTTT. This codes for CASSLLQENQPQHF.

In nucleotides, the CDR3 is TGTGCCAGCAGTCGAGACGGCACCTATGAAAAACTGTTTTTT. It is translated as CASSRDGTYEKLFF. The chain is built from TRBV11-2 and TRBJ1-4; D is undetermined. This CDR3 is built from 14 residues. V lost 6 bases and J lost 6, with 14 bases in between. The V gene's germline CDR1 is SGHAT and CDR2 FQNNGV.

The chain is built from TRBV2 and TRBJ1-2; D remains ambiguous. Trimming stripped 9 bases from V and 2 bases from J, with 13 bases between. Germline lookup yields CDR1 SNHLY and CDR2 FYNNEI. The CDR3 length is 13 residues. The CDR3 here is CASKFDGNYGYTF. The CDR3 DNA follows: TGTGCCAGTAAATTCGACGGGAACTATGGCTACACCTTC.

The V call is TRBV5-1, the J call TRBJ1-4, with a weak D call TRBD1 (5 bases). Germline V gene data show CDR1 as SGHRS and CDR2 as YFSETQ. The V end lost 5 bases, the J end lost 0 bases, and 8 bases lay between the germline ends. The CDR3 loop spans 14 amino acids. This chain's CDR3 is CASRPGPTNEKLFF. The CDR3 DNA reads TGCGCCAGCAGACCAGGGCCAACTAATGAAAAACTGTTTTTT.

The V call is TRBV29-1, the J call TRBJ2-7; the D gene is possibly TRBD1 (6 bases). In germline, CDR1 is SQVTM, CDR2 ANQGSEA. V was pared by 6 bases and J by 1 base, with 13 bases between. CDR3 length: 13 residues. The CDR3 is CSVQTGSSYEQYF. The CDR3 nucleotides read TGCAGCGTCCAGACAGGTTCTTCCTACGAGCAGTACTTC.

The gene calls are TRBV19 and TRBJ2-2; tentatively, D is TRBD2 (5 bases). This CDR3 is 14 amino acids long. Germline values: CDR1 LNHDA, CDR2 SQIVND (reference sequence). V was pared by 7 bases and J by 0 bases, with 9 bases between. The CDR3 DNA reads as TGTGCCAGTACGCTCGGGGCGAACACCGGGGAGCTGTTTTTT. This sequence encodes CASTLGANTGELFF.

This chain links TRBV27 with TRBJ1-4; unclear D gene. V gave up 5 bases and J gave up 4 bases, with 17 bases separating them. The CDR3 runs 16 residues. The germline gives CDR1 MNHEY, CDR2 SMNVEV (reference sequence). The CDR3 DNA sequence: TGTGCCAGCAGTGGCTTTCGGGGAGGGCGTAATGAAAAACTGTTTTTT. Amino acid sequence: CASSGFRGGRNEKLFF.

The gene calls are TRBV4-3 and TRBJ1-2, with unresolved D. Germline CDR1 reads LGHNA; CDR2 reads YSLEER. V lost 0 bases and J 3 bases, leaving 14 bases between the germline ends. The CDR3 runs to 16 residues. The CDR3 spells CASSQDREGMYYGYTF. Written as DNA, the CDR3 is TGCGCCAGCAGCCAAGATCGCGAGGGTATGTACTATGGCTACACCTTC.

The V gene is TRBV19, the J gene TRBJ2-5; D gene unclear. The length of the CDR3 is 14 residues. V was clipped by 4 bases and J by 10 bases, with 19 bases between them. The germline V gene has CDR1 LNHDA and CDR2 SQIVND (reference sequence). CDR3 DNA: TGTGCCAGTAGTACAAACACCCAATCCGGAGACCAGTACTTC. It encodes CASSTNTQSGDQYF.

The chain has TRBV2 and TRBJ2-7; no definite D call. Germline CDR1 SNHLY, CDR2 FYNNEI. This CDR3 contains 11 residues. Between the trimmed V and J ends, which lost 6 bases and 4 bases, there was a span of 7 bases. The CDR3, as DNA: TGTGCCAGCAGAGGCTCTTACGAGCAGTACTTC. It codes for CASRGSYEQYF.

The genes are TRBV11-2 and TRBJ2-1, with D unresolved. Trimming removed 3 bases at V and 1 base at J, with 7 bases between. The CDR3 consists of 14 residues. Germline V gene sequence: CDR1 SGHAT, CDR2 FQNNGV. This chain's CDR3 is CASSFSESYNEQFF. Here the CDR3 DNA reads TGTGCCAGCAGCTTTTCGGAGTCCTACAATGAGCAGTTCTTC. The whole variable domain, remainder taken from reference TRBV11-2 and TRBJ2-1, is EAGVAQSPRYKIIEKRQSVAFWCNPISGHATLYWYQQILGQGPKLLIQFQNNGVVDDSQLPKDRFSAERLKGVDSTLKIQPAKLEDSAVYLCASSFSESYNEQFFGPGTRLTVL.

J is TRBJ1-5 and V is TRBV10-2; D is unresolved. The CDR3 spans 14 residues. V dropped 4 bases and J dropped 6 bases, with 13 bases sitting between them. Germline V lookup: CDR1 WSHSY, CDR2 SAAADI. The DNA for the CDR3 is TGCGCCAGCAGTGTTAATCAGGTTGTTCAGCCCCAGCATTTT. Amino acids: CASSVNQVVQPQHF.

The genes are TRBV4-2 and TRBJ2-3; unclear D gene. Trimming removed 0 bases at V and 3 bases at J, with 4 bases between. Looked up from germline, CDR1 is LGHNA and CDR2 is YNFKEQ. This CDR3 is built from 13 residues. The CDR3 reads CASSQDRTDTQYF. DNA for the CDR3: TGTGCCAGCAGCCAAGATAGAACAGATACGCAGTATTTT.

The chain joins TRBV27 to TRBJ2-3; no firm D call. The CDR3 covers 14 residues. The germline V gene has CDR1 MNHEY and CDR2 SMNVEV (reference sequence). Trimming removed 6 bases at V and 1 base at J, with 11 bases between. The CDR3 DNA reads as TGTGCCAGCAGAGTCGGTGGTGGCACAGATACGCAGTATTTT. Its translation is CASRVGGGTDTQYF.